Listed below are T cell receptor beta chains from one sample, sequenced in a study of T cells after posttransplantation cyclophosphamide. The repertoire was sequenced with immunoSEQ multiplex PCR; TCRdb's copy has only in-frame clones and lacks some. The table has about 910 clones, roughly 60% seen once; the top ten hold roughly two thirds. The sequencing here drew on CD8+ T cells sorted from blood, taken after allogeneic stem cell transplant with posttransplant cyclophosphamide. These receptors were collected from a male patient in his fifties who received an allogeneic stem cell transplant from an unrelated donor, was CMV-positive, and had acute GVHD only. Some T cells may be graft donor cells. CDR3s include the opening cysteine and the closing phenylalanine or tryptophan. Fields, in order: D gene, J gene, clone size, V gene, CDR3 DNA, CDR3 protein. A D gene is named only where the DNA matches it firmly. A clone size is listed for some rows: how often the clone was seen (once, few, many), or a class if it is expanded.

>NA|TRBJ1-2|NA|TRBV6-6
TGTGCCAGCAGTTCCGACAGCTATGGCTACACCTTC
CASSSDSYGYTF
>NA|TRBJ2-1|few|TRBV11-3
TGTGCCAGCAGAGCTCGCTCCTACAATGAGCAGTTCTTC
CASRARSYNEQFF